This paragraph reports one T cell receptor beta chain. Antigen: not known. This CDR3 is 16 amino acids long. CDR1 and CDR2 (germline): LGHDT, YNNKEL (reference sequence). V shed 4 bases and J 5 bases; nucleotides not matched to a gene: 10. The sample belongs to a study of T-cell reconstitution after alpha-beta-depleted transplantation in children. Overall study findings and caveats: Some patients' high day-60 TCRbeta diversity was traced to surviving recipient T cells and thymic progenitors. The study reportedly traced alpha-beta T cells about two months after transplant to several hundred expanded graft clones. At the one-year point after transplant, T-cell counts and TCRbeta diversity were found to come mostly from T cells that had been newly produced.

Unique molecular identifiers were used to barcode this TCRbeta library. TCRdb reprocessed the PCR reads via MiXCR and lists one record per CDR3 protein. The sample lists 500,000 to 750,000 distinct CDR3 sequences, roughly a quarter occurring once. The receptor's source is a boy under two years old with Wiskott-Aldrich syndrome, due to receive a stem cell transplant. The rearrangement uses TRBV3-1 and TRBJ2-3; the match to TRBD2 covers 9 bases. The sequences come from PBMCs, collected before TCRalphabeta/CD19-depleted stem cell transplant. DNA for the CDR3: TGTGCCAGCAGCCTTTCGGCGGGAGGGCCTCTAGATACGCAGTATTTT. Translation gives CASSLSAGGPLDTQYF.